The next 18 T cell receptor beta chains were all read from a single sample in a study of regulatory T cells in long-lasting Graves disease. To make TCR beta libraries, researchers used iRepertoire HTBI primers and Arm-PCR of CDR3 regions. Each CDR3 protein is one row after TCRdb ran MiXCR on the multiplex PCR reads. The sample lists 450,000 to 700,000 distinct CDR3 sequences, roughly 14% occurring once. Time point noted: newly diagnosed GD, antithyroid drugs for less than 3 months. RNA isolated from PBMCs was used to make the TCR library. Separately, the same data were catalogued under a study of T cells in Graves' hyperthyroidism and ophthalmopathy.

The material sequenced was peripheral blood mononuclear cells (PBMCs), taken at new diagnosis, from a patient treated with antithyroid drugs. Receptors were obtained from a man aged 25-40 years with Graves disease.

This clonotype was picked up many times. This sequence joins TRBV18 and TRBJ2-7; the D is unclear. The V end was cut by 6 bases, the J end by 1 base, with 10 bases between. The CDR3 contains 13 residues. Germline CDR1 reads KGHSH; CDR2 reads LQKENI. CDR3: CASSPPASYEQYF. The CDR3 region has the DNA TGTGCCAGCTCGCCTCCAGCTTCCTACGAGCAGTACTTC.

This clonotype was picked up many times. J is TRBJ1-1 and V is TRBV28, with TRBD1 as a possible D gene (6 bases). Germline V CDR1 and CDR2: MDHEN, SYDVKM. This CDR3 region has 15 residues. The V end was cut by 2 bases, the J end by 3 bases, with 13 bases between. DNA of the CDR3: TGTGCCAGCAGTTTAGGGGGGGCCATGGACACTGAAGCTTTCTTT. Its protein is CASSLGGAMDTEAFF.

This clonotype came up many times. The CDR3 sequence is CSVRRSTNEKLFF. In DNA form, the CDR3 reads TGCAGCGTTCGAAGATCAACTAATGAAAAACTGTTTTTT. The chain employs TRBV29-1 and TRBJ1-4; D remains unclear. The CDR3 is made up of 13 amino acids. Germline-derived CDR1 and CDR2 are SQVTM and ANQGSEA. Trimming stripped 5 bases from V and 0 bases from J, with 7 bases between.

CDR3 coding DNA: TGTGCCAGCTCATCTCCCGGGACTAGCGGGACCCCCTACAATGAGCAGTTCTTC. As protein: CASSSPGTSGTPYNEQFF. V gene TRBV2 combines with J gene TRBJ2-1; TRBD2 agrees at 13 bases. Germline V gene sequence: CDR1 SNHLY, CDR2 FYNNEI. The CDR3 contains 18 residues. Trimming at V came to 8 bases and at J to 2 bases, leaving 12 bases not matched to a gene.

CDR3 residues: CASSQELGGTGELFF. Here the CDR3 DNA reads TGTGCCAGCAGCCAAGAACTCGGGGGCACCGGGGAGCTGTTTTTT. The chain links TRBV4-2 to TRBJ2-2; D might be TRBD2 (6 bases). This CDR3 is built from 15 residues. Germline loops: CDR1 LGHNA, CDR2 YNFKEQ. The V end was cut by 0 bases, the J end by 4 bases, with 9 bases between.

In DNA form, the CDR3 reads TGCAGTGCTCCTTTCCCCGGCAGCACTGAAGCTTTCTTT. It is translated as CSAPFPGSTEAFF. J is TRBJ1-1 and V is TRBV20-1, with D unresolved. Germline CDR1 is DFQATT and CDR2 is SNEGSKA (reference sequence). This CDR3 spans 13 amino acids. V lost 5 bases and J 4 bases, leaving 14 bases between the germline ends.

This clonotype was observed a handful of times. This chain links TRBV27 with TRBJ2-7; D may be TRBD2 (5 bases). The germline V gene has CDR1 MNHEY and CDR2 SMNVEV (reference sequence). The CDR3 length is 15 residues. Trimming took off 5 bases at V and 0 bases at J, with 14 bases between the two ends. The CDR3 DNA sequence: TGTGCCAGCAGTCCCTCCGGACTTCCCTCCTACGAGCAGTACTTC. Translated: CASSPSGLPSYEQYF.

This clonotype appeared many times. The rearrangement uses TRBV29-1 and TRBJ1-2; D remains ambiguous. Germline V gene sequence: CDR1 SQVTM, CDR2 ANQGSEA. V lost 7 bases, J lost 4 bases, and 10 bases lay in between. The CDR3 covers 11 residues. The CDR3 spells CSDLSLYGYTF. DNA of the CDR3: TGCAGCGACTTGTCTCTCTATGGCTACACCTTC.

At least ten counts were recorded for this clonotype. The chain combines TRBV5-1 with TRBJ2-3; D not resolved. Trimming shortened V by 4 bases and J by 0 bases, and 9 bases separated the two germline ends. Germline loops: CDR1 SGHRS, CDR2 YFSETQ. The length of the CDR3 is 14 residues. CDR3 region: CASSRTGSTDTQYF. The CDR3 DNA sequence: TGCGCCAGCAGCCGCACTGGGAGCACAGATACGCAGTATTTT.

This clonotype was counted many times. V gene TRBV12-3 or TRBV12-4 combines with J gene TRBJ2-2; no clear D gene. Trimming took off 1 base at V and 1 base at J, with 7 bases between the two ends. The CDR3 is made up of 15 amino acids. DNA for the CDR3: TGTGCCAGCAGTTTAGGGGCAGGGAACACCGGGGAGCTGTTTTTT. This gives the protein CASSLGAGNTGELFF.

This clonotype came up a few times. This sequence joins TRBV6-1 and TRBJ2-7, with 8 positions matching TRBD2. The length of the CDR3 is 17 residues. From germline, CDR1 is MNHNS and CDR2 SASEGT. Trimming removed 7 bases from V and 4 bases from J; junction bases left unmatched: 18. The CDR3 is CASMAGLGVFGGYEQYF. Here the CDR3 DNA reads TGTGCCAGCATGGCGGGACTAGGCGTTTTTGGCGGGTACGAGCAGTACTTC.

This clonotype has ten or more counts. J is TRBJ2-3 and V is TRBV6-5; 9 bases map to TRBD2. In germline, CDR1 is MNHEY, CDR2 SVGAGI. This CDR3 has 15 residues. V shed 2 bases, J shed 4 bases, and the junction held 4 bases outside the gene matches. The CDR3 nucleotides are TGTGCCAGCAGTTACGGCGGGAGGGCCCCAGATACGCAGTATTTT. Translation gives CASSYGGRAPDTQYF.

This clonotype was seen a handful of times. J is TRBJ1-4 and V is TRBV7-9; D may be TRBD1 (5 bases). The CDR3 is 16 amino acids. The germline V gene encodes CDR1 SEHNR and CDR2 FQNEAQ (reference sequence). V lost 6 bases and J lost 5, with 19 bases in between. The CDR3: CASSPGPGQINEKLFF. CDR3 bases: TGTGCCAGCAGTCCGGGCCCAGGGCAAATCAATGAAAAACTGTTTTTT.

The rearrangement uses TRBV7-2 and TRBJ2-1; D might be TRBD2 (5 bases). V gave up 1 base and J gave up 7 bases, with 11 bases separating them. In germline, CDR1 is SGHTA, CDR2 FQGNSA. This CDR3 is 14 amino acids long. The chain's CDR3 is CASSLDYGKNEQFF. For the CDR3, the DNA is TGTGCCAGCAGCTTAGATTACGGGAAGAATGAGCAGTTCTTC.

There are many counts of this clonotype. This sequence joins TRBV20-1 and TRBJ2-3; D not certain. Trimming removed 0 bases at V and 2 bases at J, with 15 bases between. Germline V gene lookup returns CDR1 DFQATT and CDR2 SNEGSKA (reference sequence). CDR3 size: 16 residues. CDR3 in DNA: TGCAGTGCTAGAGATAGCAGCCCCTCCTTCACAGATACGCAGTATTTT. Translation gives CSARDSSPSFTDTQYF.

On this clonotype itself: At one end the junction does not follow the germline gene, possibly because of a read error. The V call is TRBV6-1, the J call TRBJ2-1; TRBD2 aligns across 8 bases. The CDR3 is made up of 15 amino acids. Germline CDR1 MNHNS, CDR2 SASEGT. CDR3 sequence: CARSYGREGSNEQFF. The CDR3 region has the DNA TGCGCCAGATCCTACGGGAGGGAGGGGTCCAATGAGCAGTTCTTC.

Details on this clonotype: A much larger clone differs from this one at a single base, so this may be a read error. CDR3 sequence: CTSSSRLARGTDTQYF. The CDR3 bases are TGTACCAGCAGCTCGAGACTAGCGAGGGGGACAGATACGCAGTATTTT. J is TRBJ2-3 and V is TRBV11-2; 8 bases align to TRBD2. This CDR3 is built from 16 residues. Looked up from germline, CDR1 is SGHAT and CDR2 is FQNNGV.

The chain has TRBV5-6 and TRBJ2-7; 13 bases align to TRBD2. The CDR3 runs to 16 residues. Germline V gene lookup returns CDR1 SGHDT and CDR2 YYEEEE. V trimming: 1 base; J trimming: 7 bases; junction bases outside the gene matches: 8. The DNA of the CDR3 is TGTGCCAGCAGCTTGAGGTGGACTAGCGGGAGCCTGGAGCAGTACTTC. Its protein is CASSLRWTSGSLEQYF.